The source of this T cell receptor beta chain is a study of T cells after yellow fever vaccination. On the study more broadly: Fractions low in cell number were prepared with SMART-Seq v4 Ultra Low Input.

CDR3 length: 14 residues. The J segment lost 10 bases and the V segment lost 5 bases, leaving 8 bases of the junction unmatched. Germline assignment: CDR1 MNHNS and CDR2 SASEGT. TCRdb ran MiXCR on the 5' RACE reads and lists one entry per CDR3 protein. Here the sample spans about 320,000 distinct CDR3 sequences, approximately 4.3% being singletons. This clonotype appeared a few times. As yet, its antigen is unknown. Whole-study findings and limits: Researchers cautioned that FACS-sorted repertoires could harbor abundant clonotypes contaminating from the bulk population. Reappearing after the booster were most of the clones from primary vaccination (about 96% CD4, approximately 88% CD8). A weaker but faster secondary response was observed, peaking on day 5 versus 15.

The clonotype originates from a young man who received the YFV17D yellow fever vaccine. The chain has TRBV6-1 and TRBJ1-6; TRBD1 matches 7 bases. Sequences were derived from PBMCs, sampled 15 days after the yellow fever booster vaccination. The CDR3 coding sequence is TGTGCCAGCAGTCCTGGACAGGTCCAATCACCCCTCCACTTT. It codes for CASSPGQVQSPLHF.